One and the same sample provided the 15 T cell receptor beta chains below, sequenced in a study of T-cell memory formation after mild COVID-19 (TCRdb year 2021). Receptor libraries were prepared by 5' RACE. Sequencing used an Illumina NovaSeq 6000. Through fastp at Q25 and MiXCR, TCRdb rebuilt clones from the public reads, retaining in-frame beta chains. Rows are combined by CDR3 protein, so each entry shows the most common genes and DNA. The sample table shows over 50,000 distinct CDR3 sequences, and over 8.5% are seen once. About 11% of the sample lies in the top ten. Source material: PBMCs or a T cell subset sorted from them (not recorded which). All receptors derive from an adult woman who had mild COVID-19 (a few samples of this study predate the infection). The sample titles of this study are shuffled in the database, so cell type and time point are left out; the donor was told from shared clones.

The sample holds many counts of this clonotype. The rearrangement uses TRBV5-4 and TRBJ2-3; the match to TRBD1 covers 8 bases. CDR3 length: 15 residues. Germline V gene sequence: CDR1 SGHNT, CDR2 YYREEE (reference sequence). The V gene end was trimmed by 4 bases and the J gene end by 6 bases; junction bases not matched to a gene: 10. The DNA for the CDR3 is TGTGCCAGCAGCGCGGGACAGGTCCCCGGGGATACGCAGTATTTT. Encoded protein: CASSAGQVPGDTQYF.

This clonotype turned up a few times. This rearrangement joins TRBV9 to TRBJ2-7, with D perhaps TRBD2 (6 bases). The CDR3 is made up of 16 amino acids. V shed 2 bases and J shed 7 bases, with 22 bases lying between them. Germline loops: CDR1 SGDLS, CDR2 YYNGEE. The CDR3 sequence: CASSVRPGLPWGEQYF. CDR3 in DNA: TGTGCCAGCAGCGTTCGCCCGGGACTCCCTTGGGGAGAGCAGTACTTC.

This chain's CDR3 is CASSDSLLAGAHTDTQYF. DNA of the CDR3: TGTGCCAGCAGTGATTCTCTTCTAGCGGGGGCCCACACAGATACGCAGTATTTT. The chain links TRBV6-1 to TRBJ2-3; 10 positions agree with TRBD2. The length of the CDR3 is 18 residues. Germline trimming cut 3 bases from V and 2 bases from J; bases unmatched to any gene: 11. CDR1 MNHNS and CDR2 SASEGT come from the germline V gene.

This clonotype was seen more than once but under ten times. The chain links TRBV5-1 to TRBJ2-5; D gene ambiguous. V was trimmed by 0 bases and J by 1 base, leaving 13 bases between them. The CDR3 spans 16 residues. Germline loops: CDR1 SGHRS, CDR2 YFSETQ. Here the CDR3 DNA reads TGCGCCAGCAGCTTGGATCTACCCGGGTCCCAAGAGACCCAGTACTTC. The encoded protein is CASSLDLPGSQETQYF.

This clonotype was counted between two and nine times. The V gene is TRBV2, the J gene TRBJ2-3; unclear D gene. Germline CDR1 SNHLY, CDR2 FYNNEI. The CDR3 is 16 amino acids. Trimming removed 2 bases at V and 0 bases at J, with 12 bases between. This CDR3 reads CASSELAVTSTDTQYF. CDR3 DNA: TGTGCCAGCAGTGAACTGGCGGTAACTAGCACAGATACGCAGTATTTT.

This clonotype has at least ten counts. The chain uses TRBV29-1 and TRBJ2-1, with D maybe TRBD2 (6 bases). The germline V gene has CDR1 SQVTM and CDR2 ANQGSEA. CDR3 length: 13 residues. V was pared by 7 bases and J by 10 bases, with 20 bases between. The CDR3 nucleotides read TGCAGCGCCCGAGGCTGGGGGGATGGCGAGCAGTTCTTC. Translated, it gives CSARGWGDGEQFF.

This clonotype showed up just a few times. Written as DNA, the CDR3 is TGCAGTGCTGAACTAGCGGGGGTCTCCTACGAGCAGTACTTC. This codes for CSAELAGVSYEQYF. The chain joins TRBV20-1 to TRBJ2-7, with 11 positions matching TRBD2. The CDR3 is 14 amino acids. J lost 0 bases, V lost 5 bases, and 3 bases had no gene match. Germline V lookup: CDR1 DFQATT, CDR2 SNEGSKA (reference sequence).

The sample holds a few counts of this clonotype. This rearrangement joins TRBV3-1 to TRBJ2-5; TRBD2 is a possible D gene (7 bases). Germline V lookup: CDR1 LGHDT, CDR2 YNNKEL (reference sequence). The CDR3 length is 15 residues. Trimming took off 4 bases at V and 5 bases at J, with 17 bases between the two ends. DNA of the CDR3: TGTGCCAGCAGCCCCGACGGGGGGCTAACGGAGACCCAGTACTTC. Translation gives CASSPDGGLTETQYF.

The V and J genes are TRBV27 and TRBJ2-3, with 7 bases aligning to TRBD1. Germline V gene lookup returns CDR1 MNHEY and CDR2 SMNVEV (reference sequence). Trimming took 5 bases from V and 3 from J; bases not matched to a gene: 8. There are 15 residues in the CDR3. CDR3 sequence (DNA): TGTGCCAGCAGTCCCCGGACAGGTTCTACAGATACGCAGTATTTT. Protein product: CASSPRTGSTDTQYF.

This clonotype came up a few times. The chain couples TRBV4-2 to TRBJ2-1, with TRBD2 identical over 14 bases. This CDR3 region has 16 residues. V dropped 2 bases and J dropped 8; count of bases not matched to a gene: 5. Germline CDR1 LGHNA, CDR2 YNFKEQ. The CDR3 region is CASSQSGTSGSDEQFF. The DNA of the CDR3 is TGTGCCAGCAGCCAATCCGGGACTAGCGGGAGCGATGAGCAGTTCTTC.

V usage is TRBV24-1 and J usage is TRBJ1-5; D is unclear. The V end was cut by 7 bases, the J end by 6 bases, with 9 bases between. In germline, CDR1 is KGHDR, CDR2 SFDVKD. The CDR3 consists of 12 residues. CDR3 nucleotide sequence: TGTGCCACCAGCAAGGCGGGTCAGCCCCAGCATTTT. Translating gives CATSKAGQPQHF.

This clonotype appeared a single time. This rearrangement joins TRBV18 to TRBJ1-1; no clear D gene. The V end lost 0 bases, the J end lost 0 bases, and 5 bases lay between the germline ends. Germline assignment: CDR1 KGHSH and CDR2 LQKENI. This CDR3 is built from 14 residues. CDR3 amino acids: CASSPPGMNTEAFF. The CDR3 nucleotides read TGTGCCAGCTCACCACCAGGGATGAACACTGAAGCTTTCTTT.

The chain employs TRBV27 and TRBJ2-7, with TRBD1 as a possible D gene (6 bases). The germline V gene encodes CDR1 MNHEY and CDR2 SMNVEV (reference sequence). The CDR3 sequence is 17 residues long. Trimming took 4 bases from V and 4 from J, leaving 23 bases between them. This chain's CDR3 is CASSSGNRVRLRYEQYF. The CDR3 coding sequence is TGTGCCAGCAGTTCAGGGAACAGGGTTCGACTACGGTACGAGCAGTACTTC.

This clonotype was seen only a few times. The gene calls are TRBV6-2 or TRBV6-3 and TRBJ1-2; 11 nucleotides line up with TRBD1. CDR1 and CDR2 (germline): MNHEY, SVGEGT. V shed 2 bases, J shed 4 bases, and the junction held 12 bases outside the gene matches. The CDR3 is 18 residues long. The CDR3 loop is CASSYDPRTGGHPYGYTF. The CDR3 region has the DNA TGTGCCAGCAGTTACGACCCCCGGACAGGGGGCCACCCCTATGGCTACACCTTC.

The chain recombines TRBV20-1 with TRBJ2-2; D gene unclear. Germline V gene sequence: CDR1 DFQATT, CDR2 SNEGSKA (reference sequence). The CDR3 sequence is 15 residues long. Trimming took off 3 bases at V and 0 bases at J, with 11 bases between the two ends. Here the CDR3 reads CSASGISANTGELFF. CDR3 bases: TGCAGTGCTAGCGGTATAAGCGCGAACACCGGGGAGCTGTTTTTT.